This T cell receptor (beta chain) was retrieved from a study of control samples from healthy donors and cancer patients. From germline, CDR1 is MNHNY and CDR2 SVGAGI (reference sequence). CDR3 length: 14 residues. V shed 8 bases and J shed 0 bases, with 13 bases lying between them. Here immunoSEQ multiplex PCR was the method, and the copy in TCRdb shows in-frame clones only, minus some. This sample carries 100,000 to 150,000 clones, over 85% of them seen once, and the ten largest clones take about 7.6%. The chain is built from TRBV6-6 and TRBJ1-2; TRBD1 might be the D (6 bases). Sequences were obtained from PBMCs. The origin of this receptor is a man aged 50-59 years with head and neck cancer. The CDR3 DNA reads TGTGCCAGCCTCCGGGACACCTCTAACTATGGCTACACCTTC. This codes for CASLRDTSNYGYTF.